Listed below are T cell receptor beta chains from one sample, sequenced in a study of post-analysis software for immune sequencing data. One entry per CDR3 protein, called by TCRdb with MiXCR from the PCR reads. The sample lists roughly 650,000 distinct CDR3 sequences, around 64% occurring once. The sample consisted of blood. The receptors originated from a girl aged 2-10 years with multiple sclerosis. CDR3s include the opening cysteine and the closing phenylalanine or tryptophan. A D gene is named only where the DNA matches it firmly. Not every row has a clone size; where given, it reads once, few, many or a size class.

D	size	V	J	CDR3	DNA
NA	once	TRBV20-1	TRBJ2-7	CSVRGARDEQYF	TGCAGTGTACGGGGGGCGAGGGACGAGCAGTACTTC
NA	NA	TRBV12-3/TRBV12-4	TRBJ1-6	CASSFAGGARNSPLHF	TGTGCCAGCAGTTTCGCCGGGGGGGCGCGGAATTCACCCCTCCACTTT
NA	few	TRBV5-5	TRBJ2-1	CATPRASDHEQFF	TGTGCCACCCCTCGGGCTAGCGATCATGAGCAGTTCTTC
TRBD1	NA	TRBV18	TRBJ2-5	CASSPYDDRGLETQYF	TGTGCCAGCTCACCATATGACGACAGGGGGCTTGAGACCCAGTACTTC
TRBD1	few	TRBV4-1	TRBJ1-2	CASSPIPGTGDGYTF	TGCGCCAGCAGCCCCATACCCGGGACAGGGGATGGCTACACCTTC
TRBD2	few	TRBV7-2	TRBJ2-3	CASSQSPLAGGPDTQYF	TGTGCCAGCAGTCAATCCCCTCTAGCGGGGGGTCCGGATACGCAGTATTTT
NA	few	TRBV7-8	TRBJ1-5	CASSSISGGSNQPQHF	TGTGCCAGCAGCTCAATTTCTGGGGGCTCCAATCAGCCCCAGCATTTT
NA	NA	TRBV30	TRBJ2-3	CAWSARMGPRSTDTQYF	TGTGCCTGGAGTGCGCGAATGGGACCAAGGTCGACAGATACGCAGTATTTT
TRBD2	NA	TRBV29-1	TRBJ2-5	CSVGLAGEGQETQYF	TGCAGCGTTGGACTAGCGGGAGAGGGGCAAGAGACCCAGTACTTC
NA	few	TRBV20-1	TRBJ2-5	CSAWGAVSETQYF	TGCAGTGCGTGGGGCGCAGTATCAGAGACCCAGTACTTC
TRBD1	NA	TRBV5-5	TRBJ2-1	CASSAPTGTNEQFF	TGTGCCAGCAGCGCCCCGACAGGGACCAATGAGCAGTTCTTC
TRBD2	NA	TRBV5-1	TRBJ2-1	CASSSQPPPGLAGRISYNEQFF	TGCGCCAGCAGCTCCCAACCACCGCCGGGACTAGCTGGCCGGATCTCCTACAATGAGCAGTTCTTC
NA	NA	TRBV3-1	TRBJ1-1	CASSPTGTVNTEAFF	TGTGCCAGCAGCCCTACCGGGACGGTGAACACTGAAGCTTTCTTT
TRBD2	NA	TRBV6-5	TRBJ2-7	CASSYSTAGGYEQYF	TGTGCCAGCAGTTACTCGACCGCGGGGGGTTACGAGCAGTACTTC
NA	NA	TRBV29-1	TRBJ2-3	CSGFTTDTQYF	TGCAGCGGTTTCACCACAGATACGCAGTATTTT
NA	few	TRBV7-9	TRBJ2-4	CASSLGDKLGDIQYF	TGTGCCAGCAGCTTAGGGGACAAATTGGGGGACATTCAGTACTTC
NA	NA	TRBV7-2	TRBJ2-3	CANLQGGTQYF	TGTGCCAACCTACAAGGGGGTACGCAGTATTTT
NA	NA	TRBV11-2	TRBJ1-1	CASSRPLNTEAFF	TGTGCCAGCAGCCGGCCCCTGAACACTGAAGCTTTCTTT
NA	NA	TRBV12-3/TRBV12-4	TRBJ2-7	CASSRFSSYEQYF	TGTGCCAGCAGCCGGTTCAGCTCCTACGAGCAGTACTTC
NA	NA	TRBV10-2	TRBJ2-7	CASSERELGSYEQYF	TGCGCCAGCAGTGAAAGGGAGTTAGGGTCCTACGAGCAGTACTTC
TRBD2	NA	TRBV24-1	TRBJ2-1	CATSDLRGAGRYNEQFF	TGTGCCACCAGTGATTTGCGGGGAGCGGGAAGATACAATGAGCAGTTCTTC
NA	NA	TRBV10-3	TRBJ2-1	CAGNGGRNNEQFF	TGTGCCGGCAACGGTGGACGGAACAATGAGCAGTTCTTC
TRBD1	NA	TRBV19	TRBJ2-5	CASNKGTGHVETQYF	TGTGCCAGTAACAAGGGGACAGGGCACGTCGAGACCCAGTACTTC
TRBD2	NA	TRBV7-8	TRBJ2-1	CANSSRGRASYNEQFF	TGTGCCAACAGCTCTCGCGGGAGGGCCTCCTACAATGAGCAGTTCTTC
NA	NA	TRBV5-5	TRBJ2-1	CASSSTWGQGRHEQFF	TGTGCCAGCAGCTCCACTTGGGGGCAGGGCAGGCATGAGCAGTTCTTC
TRBD2	NA	TRBV29-1	TRBJ2-7	CSVRISSGYYEQYF	TGCAGCGTCCGGATTAGTAGCGGGTACTACGAGCAGTACTTC
TRBD1	few	TRBV28	TRBJ2-5	CASSSRQATGSKTQYF	TGTGCCAGCAGTTCCCGACAAGCGACAGGGTCCAAGACCCAGTACTTC
NA	NA	TRBV7-9	TRBJ2-1	CASSLARNQGTNNEQFF	TGTGCCAGCAGCTTAGCCCGTAACCAGGGAACCAACAATGAGCAGTTCTTC
NA	NA	TRBV10-3	TRBJ2-3	CAISESGWGEGTDTQYF	TGTGCCATCAGTGAGTCGGGATGGGGCGAAGGCACAGATACGCAGTATTTT